This T cell receptor (beta chain) was identified during a study of T cells expressing NK-cell markers. Turning to the study itself: The authors sequenced eight donors, of whom seven were HCMV-seropositive and one was seronegative. Points from the study as a whole: HCMV specificity was not established for the expanded NKG2C+ T cell clones.

A remark on this clonotype: Its antigen is currently unknown.

The germline V gene has CDR1 MGHDK and CDR2 SYGVNS. CDR3 size: 16 residues. As the method of synthesis, 5'RACE template switching with UMIs yielded TCR beta cDNA. TCRdb re-called the 5' RACE reads, yielding one record per CDR3 amino acid sequence without DNA. The sample table sets out some 600,000 distinct CDR3 sequences. This receptor was obtained from a man in his late teens or twenties in good health. V and J are TRBV25-1 and TRBJ1-4; TCRdb's D call of TRBD1 is untestable without DNA. Sequencing was done on a sample of blood T cells: a sorted CD56 or NKG2C T cell subset, CD4+ or CD8+ T cells, or bulk PBMC T cells (not recorded which). The CDR3 spells CASSDRTGKGNEKLFF.